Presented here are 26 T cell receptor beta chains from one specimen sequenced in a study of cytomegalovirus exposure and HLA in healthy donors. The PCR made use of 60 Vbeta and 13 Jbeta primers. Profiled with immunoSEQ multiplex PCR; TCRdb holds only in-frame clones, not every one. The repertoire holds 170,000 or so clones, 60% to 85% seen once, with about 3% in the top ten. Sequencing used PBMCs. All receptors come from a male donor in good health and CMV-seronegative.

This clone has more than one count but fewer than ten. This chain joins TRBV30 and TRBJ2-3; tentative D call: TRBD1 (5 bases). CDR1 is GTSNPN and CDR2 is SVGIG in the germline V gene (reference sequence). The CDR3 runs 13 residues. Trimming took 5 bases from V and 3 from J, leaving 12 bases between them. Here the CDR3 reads CAWRLRGTDTQYF. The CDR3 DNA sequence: TGTGCCTGGCGGCTAAGGGGTACAGATACGCAGTATTTT.

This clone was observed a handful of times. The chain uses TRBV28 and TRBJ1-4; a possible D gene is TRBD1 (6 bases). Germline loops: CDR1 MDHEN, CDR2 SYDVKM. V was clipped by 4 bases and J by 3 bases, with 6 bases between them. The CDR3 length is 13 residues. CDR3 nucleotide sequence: TGTGCCAGCAGTTCAGGGGCTAATGAAAAACTGTTTTTT. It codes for CASSSGANEKLFF. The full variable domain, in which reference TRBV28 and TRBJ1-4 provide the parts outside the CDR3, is DVKVTQSSRYLVKRTGEKVFLECVQDMDHENMFWYRQDPGLGLRLIYFSYDVKMKEKGDIPEGYSVSREKKERFSLILESASTNQTSMYLCASSSGANEKLFFGSGTQLSVL.

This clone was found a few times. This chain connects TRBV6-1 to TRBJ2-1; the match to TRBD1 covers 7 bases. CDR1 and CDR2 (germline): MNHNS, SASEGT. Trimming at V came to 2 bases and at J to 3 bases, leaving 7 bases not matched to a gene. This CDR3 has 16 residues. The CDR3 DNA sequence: TGTGCCAGCAGTGAAACTACAGGGGTAATCTACAATGAGCAGTTCTTC. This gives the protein CASSETTGVIYNEQFF.

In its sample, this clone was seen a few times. The CDR3 sequence: CASSRWGGSGNTQYF. The CDR3, as DNA: TGTGCCAGCAGCCGATGGGGCGGGAGTGGAAATACGCAGTATTTT. The chain recombines TRBV7-3 with TRBJ2-3, with 7 bases identical to TRBD2. Germline V CDR1 and CDR2: SGHTA, FQGTGA. Unmatched junction bases numbered 12, after V lost 5 bases and J lost 7 bases. The length of the CDR3 is 15 residues.

This CDR3 is CASSLGQSYEQYF. The CDR3 DNA is TGTGCCAGCAGTTTGGGCCAGTCCTACGAGCAGTACTTC. The V gene is TRBV27, the J gene TRBJ2-7; no clear D. V was clipped by 3 bases and J by 1 base, with 7 bases between them. This CDR3 comprises 13 residues. Germline lookup yields CDR1 MNHEY and CDR2 SMNVEV (reference sequence).

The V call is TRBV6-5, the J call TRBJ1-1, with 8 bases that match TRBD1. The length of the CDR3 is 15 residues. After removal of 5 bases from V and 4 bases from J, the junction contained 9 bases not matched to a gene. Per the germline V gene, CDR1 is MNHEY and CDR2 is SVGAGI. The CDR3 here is CASSPKTGVGTEAFF. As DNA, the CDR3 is TGTGCCAGCAGTCCGAAGACAGGGGTTGGCACTGAAGCTTTCTTT.

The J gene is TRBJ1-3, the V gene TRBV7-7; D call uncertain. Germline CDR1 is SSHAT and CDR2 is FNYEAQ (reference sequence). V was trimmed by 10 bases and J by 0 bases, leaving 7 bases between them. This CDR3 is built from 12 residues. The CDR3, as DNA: TGTGCCACCCGGGACTCTGGAAACACCATATATTTT. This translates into CATRDSGNTIYF. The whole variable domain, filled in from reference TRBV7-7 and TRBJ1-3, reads GAGVSQSPRYKVTKRGQDVTLRCDPISSHATLYWYQQALGQGPEFLTYFNYEAQPDKSGLPSDRFSAERPEGSISTLTIQRTEQRDSAMYRCATRDSGNTIYFGEGSWLTVV.

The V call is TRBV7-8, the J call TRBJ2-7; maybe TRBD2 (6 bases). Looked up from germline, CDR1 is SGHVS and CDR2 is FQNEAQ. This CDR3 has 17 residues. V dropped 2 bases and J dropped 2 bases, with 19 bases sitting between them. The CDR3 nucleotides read TGTGCCAGCAGCTTAAGTGTTCCAGGCGGGATACCCTACGAGCAGTACTTC. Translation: CASSLSVPGGIPYEQYF.

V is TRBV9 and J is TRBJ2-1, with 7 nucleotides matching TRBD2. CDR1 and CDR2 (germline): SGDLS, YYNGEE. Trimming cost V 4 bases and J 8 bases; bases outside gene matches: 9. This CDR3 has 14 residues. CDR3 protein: CASSSSTSFHEQFF. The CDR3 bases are TGTGCCAGCAGCTCCTCGACTAGCTTCCATGAGCAGTTCTTC.

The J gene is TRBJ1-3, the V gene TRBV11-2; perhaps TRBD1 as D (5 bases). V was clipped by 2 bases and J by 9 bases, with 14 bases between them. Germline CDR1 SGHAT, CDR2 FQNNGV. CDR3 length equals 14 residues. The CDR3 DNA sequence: TGTGCCAGCAGCTTACAAGGGGTCCGAGGCACCATATATTTT. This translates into CASSLQGVRGTIYF.

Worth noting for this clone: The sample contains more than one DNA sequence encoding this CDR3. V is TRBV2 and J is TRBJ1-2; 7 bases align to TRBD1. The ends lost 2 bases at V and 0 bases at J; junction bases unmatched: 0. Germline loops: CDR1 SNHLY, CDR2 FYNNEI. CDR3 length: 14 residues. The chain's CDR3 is CASSEQGANYGYTF. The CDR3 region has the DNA TGTGCCAGCAGTGAACAGGGGGCTAACTATGGCTACACCTTC.

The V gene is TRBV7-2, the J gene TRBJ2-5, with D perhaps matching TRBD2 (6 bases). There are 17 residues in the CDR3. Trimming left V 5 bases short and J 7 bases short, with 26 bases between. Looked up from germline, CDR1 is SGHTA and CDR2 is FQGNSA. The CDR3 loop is CASSPPTAGRFMRTQYF. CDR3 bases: TGTGCCAGCAGCCCGCCGACGGCGGGAAGGTTTATGAGGACCCAGTACTTC.

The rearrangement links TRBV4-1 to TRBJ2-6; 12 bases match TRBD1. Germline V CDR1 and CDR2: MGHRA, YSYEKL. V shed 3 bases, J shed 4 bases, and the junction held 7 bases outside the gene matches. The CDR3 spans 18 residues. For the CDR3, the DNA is TGCGCCAGCAGCCAGATGGGACAGGGGGCGGGGGGGGCCAACGTCCTGACTTTC. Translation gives CASSQMGQGAGGANVLTF.

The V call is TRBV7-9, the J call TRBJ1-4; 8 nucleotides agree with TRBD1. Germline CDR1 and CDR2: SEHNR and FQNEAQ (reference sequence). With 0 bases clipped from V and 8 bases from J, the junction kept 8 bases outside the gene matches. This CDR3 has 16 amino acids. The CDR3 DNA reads TGTGCCAGCAGCTTAGCAGTGACAGGGGTGAACGAAAAACTGTTTTTT. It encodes CASSLAVTGVNEKLFF.

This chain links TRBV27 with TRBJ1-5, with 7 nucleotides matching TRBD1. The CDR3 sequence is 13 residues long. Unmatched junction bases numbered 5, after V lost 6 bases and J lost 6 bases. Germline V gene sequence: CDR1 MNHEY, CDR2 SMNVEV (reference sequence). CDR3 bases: TGTGCCAGCAGCCTGACAGGGTTTCAGCCCCAGCATTTT. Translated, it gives CASSLTGFQPQHF.

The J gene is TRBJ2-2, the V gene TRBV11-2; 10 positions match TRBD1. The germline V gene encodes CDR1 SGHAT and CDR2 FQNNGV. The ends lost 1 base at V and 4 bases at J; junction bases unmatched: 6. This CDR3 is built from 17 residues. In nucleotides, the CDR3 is TGTGCCAGCAGCTTAGCGATGGGACAGGGGCCCACCGGGGAGCTGTTTTTT. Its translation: CASSLAMGQGPTGELFF.

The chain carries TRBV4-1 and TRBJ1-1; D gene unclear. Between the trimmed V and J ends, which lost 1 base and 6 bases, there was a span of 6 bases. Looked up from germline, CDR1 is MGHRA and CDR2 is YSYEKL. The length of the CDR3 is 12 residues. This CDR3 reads CASSQGGPEAFF. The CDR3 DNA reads TGCGCCAGCAGCCAAGGTGGCCCTGAAGCTTTCTTT.

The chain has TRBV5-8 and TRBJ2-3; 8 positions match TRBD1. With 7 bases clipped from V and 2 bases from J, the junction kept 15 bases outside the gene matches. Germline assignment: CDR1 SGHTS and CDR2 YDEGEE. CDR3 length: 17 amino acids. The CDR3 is CASPTHWTGPITDTQYF. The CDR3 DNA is TGTGCCAGCCCTACCCACTGGACAGGGCCTATCACAGATACGCAGTATTTT.

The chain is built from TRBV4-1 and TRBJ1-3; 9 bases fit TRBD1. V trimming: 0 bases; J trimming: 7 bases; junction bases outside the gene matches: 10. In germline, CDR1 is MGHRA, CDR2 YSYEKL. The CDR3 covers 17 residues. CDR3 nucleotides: TGCGCCAGCAGCCAAGATTTCTCTGGACAGGGGATGAACACCATATATTTT. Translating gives CASSQDFSGQGMNTIYF.

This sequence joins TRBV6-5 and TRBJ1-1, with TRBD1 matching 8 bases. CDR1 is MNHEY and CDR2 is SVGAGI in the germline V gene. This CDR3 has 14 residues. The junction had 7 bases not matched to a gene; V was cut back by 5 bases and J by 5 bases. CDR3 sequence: CASSDTDRDTEAFF. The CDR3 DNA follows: TGTGCCAGCAGTGATACGGACAGGGATACTGAAGCTTTCTTT.

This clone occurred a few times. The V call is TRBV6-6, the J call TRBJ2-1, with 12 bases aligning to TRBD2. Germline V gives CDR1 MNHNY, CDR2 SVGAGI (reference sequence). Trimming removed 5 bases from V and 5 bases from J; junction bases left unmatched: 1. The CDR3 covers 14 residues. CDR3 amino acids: CASSGTSGHNEQFF. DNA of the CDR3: TGTGCCAGCAGTGGGACTAGCGGGCACAATGAGCAGTTCTTC.

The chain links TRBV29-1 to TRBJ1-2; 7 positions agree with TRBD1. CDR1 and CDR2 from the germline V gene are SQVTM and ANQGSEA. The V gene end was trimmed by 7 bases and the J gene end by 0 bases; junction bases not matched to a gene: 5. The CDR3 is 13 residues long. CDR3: CSEGDSTNYGYTF. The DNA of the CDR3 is TGCAGCGAAGGGGACAGTACTAACTATGGCTACACCTTC.

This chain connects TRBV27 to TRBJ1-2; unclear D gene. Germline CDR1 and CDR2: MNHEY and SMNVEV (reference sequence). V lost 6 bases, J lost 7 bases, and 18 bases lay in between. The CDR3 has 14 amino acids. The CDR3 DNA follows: TGTGCCAGCAGACACCGGGGTCGGATATTTGGCTACACCTTC. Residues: CASRHRGRIFGYTF.

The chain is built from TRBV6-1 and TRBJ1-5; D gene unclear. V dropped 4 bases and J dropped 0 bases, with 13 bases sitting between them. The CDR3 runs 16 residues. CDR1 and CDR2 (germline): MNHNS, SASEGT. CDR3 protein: CASSGTRSYSNQPQHF. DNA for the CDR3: TGTGCCAGCAGTGGAACCAGAAGTTATAGCAATCAGCCCCAGCATTTT.

In DNA form, the CDR3 reads TGTGCCAGTAGTGTACGCAGTTCGGGTCGGTTGAGCACAGATACGCAGTATTTT. Protein: CASSVRSSGRLSTDTQYF. This rearrangement joins TRBV19 to TRBJ2-3; D remains unclear. In germline, CDR1 is LNHDA, CDR2 SQIVND (reference sequence). The length of the CDR3 is 18 residues. V lost 5 bases and J lost 0, with 21 bases in between.

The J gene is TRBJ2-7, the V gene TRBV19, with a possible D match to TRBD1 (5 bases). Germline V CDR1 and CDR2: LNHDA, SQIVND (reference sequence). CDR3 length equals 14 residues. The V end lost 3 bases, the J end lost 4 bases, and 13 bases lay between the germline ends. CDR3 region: CASSIRQGGYEQYF. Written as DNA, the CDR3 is TGTGCCAGTAGTATCCGTCAGGGTGGTTACGAGCAGTACTTC.